The clone carrying this T cell receptor (beta chain) showed up just a few times. This entry comes from a study of blood T cell repertoires in COVID-19. Study in general: Acute-phase and convalescent COVID-19 samples originated in the United States, Italy and Spain. PBMCs, B-cell-depleted T cells, or T cells were the source of the cDNA or gDNA that made up the material.

As originally analysed: Estimated nucleated cell counts came from reference gene primer amplification. Sequencing used immunoSEQ multiplex PCR; TCRdb keeps in-frame clones, though not all of them. That table gives V, J and clone size, and the DNA gave D and trimming. The table has 210,000 or so clones, about 91% seen once; the top ten hold roughly 1.2%. Germline V gives CDR1 SEHNR, CDR2 FQNEAQ (reference sequence). V was clipped by 5 bases and J by 5 bases, with 9 bases between them. The length of the CDR3 is 12 residues. The sequenced sample consisted of peripheral blood. The V and J genes are TRBV7-9 and TRBJ1-2; D may be TRBD1 (6 bases). The TCR comes from a man aged 25-45 years with acute or convalescent COVID-19. CDR3 residues: CASSPQGYGYTF. Here the CDR3 DNA reads TGTGCCAGCAGCCCACAGGGATATGGCTACACCTTC.